One sample yielded the 9 T cell receptor beta chains listed below, sequenced in a study of tumor-infiltrating lymphocytes in localized non-small cell lung cancer. TCRdb keeps only in-frame clones here, not all; method: immunoSEQ multiplex PCR. Found here are about 16,000 clones, more than 60% of them singletons; the top ten hold 5.5% to 7.5%. The sequenced material came from lung tumor tissue. These receptors all stem from a human donor with non-small cell lung cancer.

The chain uses TRBV7-6 and TRBJ1-5, with a possible D match to TRBD1 (6 bases). The germline gives CDR1 SGHVS, CDR2 FNYEAQ. This CDR3 is built from 19 residues. The V and J ends lost 1 base and 0 bases respectively, with 19 bases between them. The CDR3 region has the DNA TGTGCCAGCAGCTTAGAACAGGGCGGAAGTAGATATAGCAATCAGCCCCAGCATTTT. This gives the protein CASSLEQGGSRYSNQPQHF.

The chain carries TRBV7-9 and TRBJ2-3, with 7 bases aligning to TRBD1. V was clipped by 5 bases and J by 6 bases; unmatched bases: 8. The CDR3 totals 14 residues. Germline-derived CDR1 and CDR2 are SEHNR and FQNEAQ (reference sequence). CDR3 region: CASSPTQGWDTQYF. CDR3 nucleotides: TGTGCCAGCAGCCCGACACAGGGGTGGGATACGCAGTATTTT.

The chain joins TRBV5-1 to TRBJ1-3; TRBD1 aligns across 7 bases. The CDR3 loop spans 15 amino acids. Germline V gene sequence: CDR1 SGHRS, CDR2 YFSETQ. J lost 4 bases, V lost 5 bases, and 9 bases had no gene match. DNA of the CDR3: TGCGCCAGCAGGGAACAGGGGCTCGGAGGAAACACCATATATTTT. Translated, it gives CASREQGLGGNTIYF.

V gene TRBV23-1 combines with J gene TRBJ2-5, with D tentatively TRBD2 (6 bases). TRBV23-1 is reported as an ORF; its role is uncertain. Trimming removed 4 bases from V and 4 bases from J, with 10 bases in between. The CDR3 has 13 residues. The CDR3 nucleotides are TGCGCCAGCAGTCCGGGGAGGCGAGAGACCCAGTACTTC. This sequence encodes CASSPGRRETQYF.

The chain has TRBV14 and TRBJ1-2; D gene unclear. Germline CDR1 is SGHDN and CDR2 is FVKESK. The ends were cut back, 2 bases at V and 2 bases at J, with 9 bases in the middle. The CDR3 is 14 amino acids. The CDR3 is CASSQSFGNYGYTF. CDR3 in DNA: TGTGCCAGCAGCCAAAGTTTCGGGAACTATGGCTACACCTTC.

This rearrangement joins TRBV10-3 to TRBJ2-1, with D maybe TRBD2 (5 bases). This CDR3 is built from 15 residues. With 2 bases removed from V and 3 bases from J, the gap between germline ends came to 11 bases. In germline, CDR1 is ENHRY, CDR2 SYGVKD. CDR3 protein: CAISEGLRGYNEQFF. In DNA form, the CDR3 reads TGTGCCATCAGTGAGGGACTCCGAGGCTACAATGAGCAGTTCTTC.

This chain links TRBV11-2 with TRBJ2-5; a possible D gene is TRBD1 (5 bases). This CDR3 has 12 amino acids. Germline CDR1 is SGHAT and CDR2 is FQNNGV. V dropped 1 base and J dropped 12 bases, with 12 bases sitting between them. This chain's CDR3 is CASSLGGRTEYF. Here the CDR3 DNA reads TGTGCCAGCAGCTTAGGGGGCCGTACCGAGTACTTC.

This clone is classed as medium-sized. This chain connects TRBV6-5 to TRBJ2-4, with D maybe TRBD1 (5 bases). This CDR3 spans 15 amino acids. Per germline, CDR1 MNHEY and CDR2 SVGAGI. V dropped 2 bases and J dropped 3 bases, with 11 bases sitting between them. In DNA form, the CDR3 reads TGTGCCAGCAGTTACGATGGGGCTGGCAAAAACATTCAGTACTTC. As protein: CASSYDGAGKNIQYF.

The CDR3 loop reads CASSLAVGYIQYF. As DNA, the CDR3 is TGCGCCAGCAGCTTGGCGGTAGGTTACATTCAGTACTTC. The V call is TRBV5-1, the J call TRBJ2-4, with unresolved D. CDR3 length equals 13 residues. Germline CDR1 SGHRS, CDR2 YFSETQ. Trimming took off 0 bases at V and 8 bases at J, with 9 bases between the two ends.